This T cell receptor beta chain originates from a study of T cell repertoires in cytomegalovirus infection. Whole-study context: The public TCR beta signatures pointed to both CMV infection and matching HLA type.

TCRdb re-analysed the reads in MiXCR, keeping a single row per CDR3 protein. The table lists about 470,000 distinct CDR3 sequences, more than 40% of them singletons. The germline CDR1 and CDR2 sequences are SGHTA and FQGNSA. V was pared by 5 bases and J by 5 bases, with 9 bases between. This CDR3 is 12 amino acids long. Only a few counts were recorded for this clonotype. Its antigen is currently unknown. Notes on the study in general: The study identified carriers of CMV plus the relevant HLA from cumulative public TCR beta family frequency.

The rearrangement uses TRBV7-2 and TRBJ2-5, with D perhaps TRBD1 or TRBD2 (5 bases each). This clonotype was sampled from a human donor in good health (CMV status not recorded). Some clones in this sample may be carry-over from other donors' samples. Sequencing was performed on cultured PBMCs, taken from culture after CMV antigen stimulation. The CDR3 region is CASSRGLETQYF. In nucleotides, the CDR3 is TGTGCCAGCAGCCGGGGCCTGGAGACCCAGTACTTC.